The 19 T cell receptor beta chains listed next were all sequenced from one sample in a study of blood T cells in healthy people across ages. Then a second PCR, running about 6 to 12 cycles, was carried out with a sample-barcoded 5' primer and a J-beta primer mix. TCRdb re-derived calls from the 5' RACE reads in MiXCR, one entry per CDR3 protein. Among hundreds of thousands of distinct CDR3 sequences listed, 32% were seen once. Material for sequencing was blood. Receptors were obtained from a woman of 80 years or more in good health.

CDR3 bases: TGCGCCAGCAGTGATTCCCTTACAACGTCAGCGTACGAGCAGTACTTC. Residues: CASSDSLTTSAYEQYF. The V gene is TRBV10-1, the J gene TRBJ2-7, with D unclear. The length of the CDR3 is 16 residues. In germline, CDR1 is WNHNN, CDR2 SYGVQD (reference sequence). V gave up 3 bases and J gave up 4 bases, with 19 bases separating them.

A word on this clonotype: A read error may be the cause here, since a much bigger clone is one base away. V gene TRBV27 combines with J gene TRBJ1-2, with 9 bases aligning to TRBD1. Losses at the gene ends were 6 bases for V and 7 bases for J; bases not matched to a gene: 12. This CDR3 contains 15 residues. CDR1 is MNHEY, CDR2 SMNVEV, per germline (reference sequence). CDR3 region: CASRESTGGHCGYTF. In DNA form, the CDR3 reads TGTGCCAGCAGGGAGTCAACAGGGGGCCACTGTGGCTACACCTTC.

Note on this clonotype: A much larger clone lies a single base off, so this may be a read error. V gene TRBV7-6 combines with J gene TRBJ1-6; D is possibly TRBD1 (5 bases). From germline, CDR1 is SGHVS and CDR2 FNYEAQ. Trimming removed 5 bases from V and 7 bases from J, with 15 bases in between. This CDR3 contains 15 residues. The CDR3 here is CASSPNPGYNSPLHF. The CDR3 DNA sequence: TGTGCCAGCAGCCCAAATCCAGGGTACAATTCACCCCTCCACTTT.

The chain joins TRBV29-1 to TRBJ2-5; no clear D. The CDR3 covers 11 residues. Trimming pared 0 bases from V and 4 bases from J, leaving 3 bases between. From germline, CDR1 is SQVTM and CDR2 ANQGSEA. The CDR3 sequence: CSVEDVETQYF. The CDR3 DNA reads TGCAGCGTTGAAGATGTAGAGACCCAGTACTTC.

This clonotype has at least ten counts. V gene TRBV30 combines with J gene TRBJ2-5; D unresolved. This CDR3 has 15 residues. Germline V gives CDR1 GTSNPN, CDR2 SVGIG (reference sequence). V was cut by 3 bases and J by 2 bases, with 16 bases left in between. CDR3 in amino acids: CAWRNLAAFQETQYF. Written as DNA, the CDR3 is TGTGCCTGGAGAAATCTGGCGGCGTTTCAAGAGACCCAGTACTTC.

The chain carries TRBV20-1 and TRBJ2-5; D gene ambiguous. The germline V gene encodes CDR1 DFQATT and CDR2 SNEGSKA (reference sequence). Between the trimmed V and J ends, which lost 6 bases and 5 bases, there was a span of 13 bases. The CDR3 is 12 residues long. CDR3 loop: CSASIHGETQYF. For the CDR3, the DNA is TGCAGTGCGTCGATCCACGGGGAGACCCAGTACTTC.

The V gene is TRBV10-2, the J gene TRBJ1-5; 7 positions match TRBD1. The CDR3 loop spans 15 amino acids. Germline V gives CDR1 WSHSY, CDR2 SAAADI. V shed 0 bases and J 6 bases; nucleotides not matched to a gene: 5. The CDR3 spells CASSESAGGPQPQHF. CDR3 nucleotide sequence: TGCGCCAGCAGTGAGTCGGCAGGGGGTCCTCAGCCCCAGCATTTT.

As concerns this clonotype: Possible read error: a much larger clone is one base away. This rearrangement joins TRBV19 to TRBJ2-7, with D possibly being TRBD1 (5 bases). Germline V gene data show CDR1 as LNHDA and CDR2 as SQIVND (reference sequence). Trimming stripped 4 bases from V and 9 bases from J, with 13 bases between. CDR3 length equals 12 residues. CDR3 loop: CASSTLRGVQYF. CDR3 bases: TGTGCCAGTAGTACACTTAGGGGTGTGCAGTACTTC.

The chain joins TRBV19 to TRBJ1-5; no clear D gene. Deletions cut 1 base from V and 2 bases from J, with 6 bases between. The CDR3 sequence is 14 residues long. The germline gives CDR1 LNHDA, CDR2 SQIVND (reference sequence). The chain's CDR3 is CASSIAEGNQPQHF. As DNA, the CDR3 is TGTGCCAGTAGTATAGCGGAGGGCAATCAGCCCCAGCATTTT.

This clonotype was detected only a few times. The chain carries TRBV28 and TRBJ1-1; D is perhaps TRBD1 (6 bases). CDR1 and CDR2 (germline): MDHEN, SYDVKM. The CDR3 is 15 amino acids. V was cut by 1 base and J by 6 bases, with 15 bases left in between. The CDR3 protein is CASSLLGGRRPEAFF. The CDR3, as DNA: TGTGCCAGCAGTTTATTGGGGGGGCGCAGACCTGAAGCTTTCTTT.

CDR3 sequence: CASSQEGVGARNTEAFF. CDR3 in DNA: TGCGCCAGCAGCCAAGAGGGGGTGGGGGCGCGGAACACTGAAGCTTTCTTT. The chain is built from TRBV4-1 and TRBJ1-1, with D tentatively TRBD1 (6 bases). V gave up 0 bases and J gave up 1 base, with 15 bases separating them. The CDR3 is 17 amino acids. CDR1 is MGHRA and CDR2 is YSYEKL in the germline V gene.

The chain employs TRBV5-1 and TRBJ1-2; no clear D gene. CDR3 length: 13 residues. Between the trimmed V and J ends, which lost 0 bases and 8 bases, there was a span of 11 bases. CDR1 is SGHRS and CDR2 is YFSETQ in the germline V gene. CDR3 sequence: CASSLDAGRGYTF. The CDR3, as DNA: TGCGCCAGCAGCTTGGATGCCGGGAGAGGCTACACCTTC.

This clonotype was found many times. The chain couples TRBV4-3 to TRBJ2-3; 8 nucleotides agree with TRBD2. V gave up 2 bases and J gave up 3 bases; unmatched junction bases: 7. The CDR3 loop spans 16 amino acids. CDR1 LGHNA and CDR2 YSLEER come from the germline V gene. CDR3 DNA sequence: TGCGCCAGCAGCCAACTTTCGGGGGGGAGGACAGATACGCAGTATTTT. It is translated as CASSQLSGGRTDTQYF.

This clonotype was observed many times. The chain combines TRBV12-3 or TRBV12-4 with TRBJ1-2; TRBD1 is a possible D gene (6 bases). The V gene lost 5 bases and the J gene lost 7 bases, with 14 bases spanning the gap. The CDR3 length is 13 residues. The chain's CDR3 is CASSRTGGTGYTF. In DNA, the CDR3 is TGTGCCAGCAGTCGAACGGGGGGCACTGGCTACACCTTC.

Turning to this clonotype: Relative to the germline gene, one junction end is altered; a read error may explain this. The chain recombines TRBV7-6 with TRBJ2-7; 9 bases match TRBD1. The DNA end is a closer match to TRBJ2-5, so the J assignment may be wrong. Per germline, CDR1 SGHVS and CDR2 FNYEAQ. The CDR3 extends over 14 amino acids. CDR3 sequence reads: CACSYGTGPETQYF. CDR3 nucleotide sequence: TGTGCCTGCAGCTACGGGACAGGGCCCGAGACCCAGTACTTC.

This clonotype was observed many times. The V call is TRBV12-3 or TRBV12-4, the J call TRBJ1-2; a weak D match, TRBD1 (6 bases). Trimming shortened V by 6 bases and J by 4 bases, and 12 bases separated the two germline ends. The CDR3 has 13 amino acids. The CDR3 coding sequence is TGTGCCAGCAGGACGGGGGCGCGCTATGGCTACACCTTC. Amino acid sequence: CASRTGARYGYTF.

This chain connects TRBV6-5 to TRBJ2-3, with 9 positions matching TRBD2. This CDR3 comprises 16 residues. The ends lost 5 bases at V and 4 bases at J; junction bases unmatched: 10. The germline V gene encodes CDR1 MNHEY and CDR2 SVGAGI. The CDR3 coding sequence is TGTGCCAGCAGTACTCGGAGTAGCGGGGGTTCAGATACGCAGTATTTT. Amino acids: CASSTRSSGGSDTQYF.

This clonotype was detected only a few times. The rearrangement joins TRBV29-1 to TRBJ2-7; possibly TRBD2 for D (6 bases). The CDR3 contains 12 residues. Germline loops: CDR1 SQVTM, CDR2 ANQGSEA. The CDR3 DNA is TGCATCACTAGCCCAGAAACCTACGAGCAGTACTTC. Residues: CITSPETYEQYF.

The genes are TRBV11-1 and TRBJ1-6; D gene unclear. Trimming cost V 6 bases and J 0 bases, with 9 bases left between them. The V gene's germline CDR1 is SGHAT and CDR2 FQDESV (reference sequence). The CDR3 runs to 15 residues. CDR3 sequence: CASSTLSSYNSPLHF. The CDR3 nucleotides read TGTGCCAGCAGTACGTTGAGCTCCTATAATTCACCCCTCCACTTT.